Presented here are 18 T cell receptor beta chains from one specimen sequenced in a study of blood T cell repertoires in COVID-19 (dated by TCRdb to about 2020). The library was prepared using the immunoSEQ multiplex PCR assay. What TCRdb holds here is the immuneACCESS table cut down to in-frame rearrangements. Part of the clones is not present; checked against another copy, under half of the missing clones reflect an unresolved V gene, and the others are unexplained. This sample lists 250,000 to 300,000 clones; about 90% were detected once. The ten largest clones add up to 11% of the sample. Sequencing was done on a sample of peripheral blood. These receptors were collected from a woman aged 25 to 39 with COVID-19, enrolled during active disease.

The CDR3 region has the DNA TGTGCCATACGAACCGGGACAGGGGGCAGGGAGACCCAGTACTTC. Its translation is CAIRTGTGGRETQYF. This sequence joins TRBV10-3 and TRBJ2-5, with TRBD1 matching over 12 bases. Trimming at V came to 9 bases and at J to 5 bases, leaving 10 bases not matched to a gene. The CDR3 is 15 residues long. Per the germline V gene, CDR1 is ENHRY and CDR2 is SYGVKD.

This chain links TRBV23-1 with TRBJ2-2; the D gene is possibly TRBD2 (7 bases). TRBV23-1 is placed among ORFs of uncertain function. V lost 4 bases and J lost 0, with 15 bases in between. CDR3 length: 17 residues. DNA for the CDR3: TGCGCCAGCAGTCGGAGAGCGGGACATACGAACACCGGGGAGCTGTTTTTT. This translates into CASSRRAGHTNTGELFF.

In regard to this clone: Other nucleotide sequences in the sample specify the same CDR3. Here the CDR3 DNA reads TGTGCCAGCAGGAGGACAGATACGCAGTATTTT. Amino acid sequence: CASRRTDTQYF. This chain links TRBV2 with TRBJ2-3, with unresolved D. CDR1 and CDR2 (germline): SNHLY, FYNNEI. The V end lost 6 bases, the J end lost 3 bases, and 4 bases lay between the germline ends. This CDR3 is 11 amino acids long.

The CDR3 loop is CASSTTSGSTDTQYF. CDR3 coding DNA: TGTGCCAGCTCAACGACTAGCGGGAGTACAGATACGCAGTATTTT. The J gene is TRBJ2-3, the V gene TRBV18; 12 bases align to TRBD2. Per germline, CDR1 KGHSH and CDR2 LQKENI. CDR3 length: 15 residues. J was trimmed by 3 bases and V by 5 bases; bases with no gene match: 3.

V and J are TRBV28 and TRBJ1-5, with 8 positions matching TRBD1. Trimming took 6 bases from V and 3 from J; bases not matched to a gene: 7. CDR3 length: 15 amino acids. Germline lookup yields CDR1 MDHEN and CDR2 SYDVKM. CDR3 sequence (DNA): TGTGCCAGCAGGGACAGGGTGGAATACAATCAGCCCCAGCATTTT. Amino acid sequence: CASRDRVEYNQPQHF.

The rearrangement uses TRBV5-5 and TRBJ2-3, with 9 bases that match TRBD2. Germline CDR1 SGHKS, CDR2 YYEKEE (reference sequence). The J segment lost 4 bases and the V segment lost 4 bases, leaving 4 bases of the junction unmatched. The CDR3 length is 14 residues. CDR3 nucleotides: TGTGCCAGCAGCGTAGCGGGAGCGGCAGATACGCAGTATTTT. Residues: CASSVAGAADTQYF.

The J gene is TRBJ1-6, the V gene TRBV27, with D perhaps matching TRBD1 (5 bases). Trimming left V 9 bases short and J 9 bases short, with 21 bases between. This CDR3 is 15 amino acids long. Germline V gene lookup returns CDR1 MNHEY and CDR2 SMNVEV (reference sequence). In nucleotides, the CDR3 is TGTGCCAGTGGCCGGGGAGGGGATCTGGGTTCACCCCTCCACTTT. Its translation: CASGRGGDLGSPLHF.

J is TRBJ1-5 and V is TRBV5-6; D uncertain. This CDR3 has 13 residues. Germline loops: CDR1 SGHDT, CDR2 YYEEEE. The V and J ends lost 0 bases and 5 bases respectively, with 6 bases between them. CDR3 nucleotide sequence: TGTGCCAGCAGCTTGGACAGAGATCAGCCCCAGCATTTT. Its translation: CASSLDRDQPQHF.

This sequence joins TRBV5-4 and TRBJ2-7; a possible D gene is TRBD1 (5 bases). Looked up from germline, CDR1 is SGHNT and CDR2 is YYREEE (reference sequence). CDR3 length equals 12 residues. V was clipped by 4 bases and J by 2 bases, with 7 bases between them. CDR3 in amino acids: CASSQDTYEQYF. CDR3 in DNA: TGTGCCAGCAGCCAGGACACCTACGAGCAGTACTTC.

This chain joins TRBV2 and TRBJ2-1, with D possibly TRBD1 on 6 matching bases. Looked up from germline, CDR1 is SNHLY and CDR2 is FYNNEI. CDR3 size: 13 residues. The V end was cut by 4 bases, the J end by 8 bases, with 12 bases between. Here the CDR3 reads CASSVGGGYEQFF. As DNA, the CDR3 is TGTGCCAGCAGTGTAGGGGGTGGCTATGAGCAGTTCTTC.

This chain joins TRBV7-9 and TRBJ2-6, with a tentative D call TRBD1 (5 bases). The V gene's germline CDR1 is SEHNR and CDR2 FQNEAQ (reference sequence). The ends were cut back, 8 bases at V and 2 bases at J, with 19 bases in the middle. The CDR3 has 17 amino acids. CDR3 coding DNA: TGTGCCAGCCTACCTAGGGGCAAAGAGGCTGGGGCCAACGTCCTGACTTTC. This sequence encodes CASLPRGKEAGANVLTF.

The chain carries TRBV18 and TRBJ1-5; 8 nucleotides line up with TRBD1. V dropped 5 bases and J dropped 5; count of bases not matched to a gene: 2. CDR3 length equals 13 residues. CDR1 and CDR2 from the germline V gene are KGHSH and LQKENI. CDR3 in DNA: TGTGCCAGCTCAGGACAGGGTTATCAGCCCCAGCATTTT. It codes for CASSGQGYQPQHF.

This CDR3 reads CASSVGSQGVSYEQYF. The CDR3 DNA reads TGTGCCAGCAGCGTAGGGAGTCAGGGGGTCTCCTACGAGCAGTACTTC. J is TRBJ2-7 and V is TRBV9; TRBD1 agrees at 7 bases. Germline CDR1 is SGDLS and CDR2 is YYNGEE. There are 16 residues in the CDR3. The junction had 6 bases not matched to a gene; V was cut back by 0 bases and J by 0 bases.

The V call is TRBV18, the J call TRBJ2-7; TRBD2 matches at 14 bases. The V segment lost 5 bases and the J segment 6 bases; nucleotides outside the gene matches: 9. This CDR3 has 16 amino acids. Germline V gives CDR1 KGHSH, CDR2 LQKENI. The CDR3 DNA is TGTGCCAGCTCAACACAGGGACTAGCGGGAGCGGCCGAGCAGTACTTC. This encodes CASSTQGLAGAAEQYF.

The rearrangement links TRBV6-2 or TRBV6-3 to TRBJ2-1; 10 bases fit TRBD2. The trim removed 6 bases at V and 1 base at J, leaving 3 bases unmatched. CDR1 and CDR2 (germline): MNHEY, SVGEGT. The CDR3 sequence is 15 residues long. In nucleotides, the CDR3 is TGTGCCAGCAGCCTTAGCGGGAGGTCCTACAATGAGCAGTTCTTC. Residues: CASSLSGRSYNEQFF.

This chain joins TRBV29-1 and TRBJ2-3; TRBD2 agrees at 8 bases. CDR3 size: 15 residues. Germline V gene lookup returns CDR1 SQVTM and CDR2 ANQGSEA. Germline trimming cut 4 bases from V and 4 bases from J; bases unmatched to any gene: 10. CDR3 loop: CSVAPGLEFADTQYF. Written as DNA, the CDR3 is TGCAGCGTTGCCCCGGGACTAGAATTTGCAGATACGCAGTATTTT.

The V and J genes are TRBV6-5 and TRBJ2-2, with TRBD2 as a possible D gene (5 bases). Germline CDR1 MNHEY, CDR2 SVGAGI. This CDR3 has 13 residues. The V end was cut by 6 bases, the J end by 7 bases, with 12 bases between. The CDR3 region is CASSPDLGGELFF. Here the CDR3 DNA reads TGTGCCAGCAGCCCGGACTTGGGCGGGGAGCTGTTTTTT.

The rearrangement links TRBV10-3 to TRBJ2-2, with D perhaps matching TRBD1 (5 bases). CDR1 is ENHRY and CDR2 is SYGVKD in the germline V gene. The CDR3 length is 16 residues. V was clipped by 4 bases and J by 4 bases, with 16 bases between them. The CDR3 here is CAISAQQVVGTGELFF. CDR3 bases: TGTGCCATCAGTGCTCAACAGGTGGTAGGCACCGGGGAGCTGTTTTTT.